This T cell receptor (beta chain) was documented in a study of T cell repertoires in cytomegalovirus infection. Germline CDR1 reads DFQATT; CDR2 reads SNEGSKA (reference sequence). The CDR3 extends over 11 amino acids. V was pared by 5 bases and J by 5 bases, with 9 bases between. Regarding the study as a whole: Individuals carrying CMV plus the relevant HLA were identified by cumulative frequency of public TCR beta families.

With regard to this clonotype: Its antigen is unknown.

TCRdb passed the reads through MiXCR, listing each CDR3 protein once. The sample records 450,000 to 650,000 distinct CDR3 sequences, just under 40% being singletons. The material was cultured PBMCs, obtained from culture after CMV antigen stimulation. V gene TRBV20-1 combines with J gene TRBJ2-5; D is possibly TRBD2 (6 bases). This clonotype originated in a human donor in good health (CMV status not recorded). Some clones in this sample may be carry-over from other donors' samples. This CDR3 reads CSAPGDETQYF. CDR3 in DNA: TGCAGTGCTCCGGGGGATGAGACCCAGTACTTC.